This T cell receptor beta chain was documented in a study of blood T cell repertoires in COVID-19. Study summary: Researchers got acute and convalescent COVID-19 samples from the United States, Italy and Spain. T cells, B-cell-depleted T cells, or PBMCs supplied cDNA or gDNA.

In the original analysis: By means of reference gene primer amplification, nucleated cell counts were estimated. Sequencing used immunoSEQ multiplex PCR; TCRdb keeps in-frame clones, though not all of them. V, J and clone size derive from that table, while D and trimming were established from the DNA sequence. The table has 400,000 to 500,000 clones, 86% seen once; the top ten hold 1.4% to 1.5%. Germline V lookup: CDR1 SNHLY, CDR2 FYNNEI. The CDR3 extends over 13 amino acids. Trimming took 4 bases from V and 1 from J, leaving 7 bases between them. Sequenced sample: peripheral blood. The receptor was derived from a woman aged 25 to 45 with active or convalescent COVID-19. The gene calls are TRBV2 and TRBJ2-5; tentative D call: TRBD1 (6 bases). In nucleotides, the CDR3 is TGTGCCAGCAGTGGACAGGCCCAAGAGACCCAGTACTTC. It specifies CASSGQAQETQYF.